This TCR beta chain came from a study of blood T cells in healthy people across ages. This clonotype was recorded a few times. Relative to the germline gene, one junction end is altered; a read error may explain this. Together with a sample-barcoded 5' primer, a J-beta primer mix was included in a second PCR lasting about 7 to 11 cycles. Each cDNA molecule received a tag from a template-switch adaptor that had 12 random nucleotides. From the 5' RACE reads, TCRdb called clonotypes with MiXCR, one entry per CDR3 protein. Of over a million distinct CDR3 sequences in the sample, 40% to 45% are singletons; the top ten hold under 20%. Germline lookup yields CDR1 DFQATT and CDR2 SNEGSKA (reference sequence). This CDR3 contains 12 residues.

The sample taken for sequencing was blood. The sequence was obtained from a woman aged 60-70 years in good health. V gene TRBV20-1 combines with J gene TRBJ2-7; TRBD2 aligns across 9 bases. CDR3 sequence: CSASGNSYEQYF. The CDR3 DNA reads as TGCAGCGCTAGCGGGAATTCCTACGAGCAGTACTTC.